This passage covers 32 T cell receptor beta chains from one sample sequenced in a study of tumor and adjacent non-tumor tissue in lung cancer. The template was RNA from unsorted bulk tissue. More than 3 cm separated this lung sample from the edge of the tumor. TCRbeta libraries were built with three rounds of nested PCR, modified from ARM-PCR. TCRdb ran MiXCR on the multiplex PCR reads and lists one entry per CDR3 protein. This table has under 80,000 distinct CDR3 sequences, 65% to 80% appearing once. Sequenced: distant non-tumor lung tissue. The receptors were sampled from a man in his 60s with non-small cell lung cancer.

This rearrangement joins TRBV7-9 to TRBJ1-6; D uncertain. The CDR3 is made up of 14 amino acids. The V end was cut by 3 bases, the J end by 14 bases, with 17 bases between. Germline V CDR1 and CDR2: SEHNR, FQNEAQ (reference sequence). CDR3 region: CASSFGRGSSSLHF. For the CDR3, the DNA is TGTGCCAGCAGCTTCGGACGGGGAAGCTCATCCCTCCACTTT.

The CDR3 sequence: CAAGGGCNEQFF. The CDR3 DNA is TGTGCTGCCGGGGGGGGGTGTAATGAGCAGTTCTTC. This chain joins TRBV6-5 and TRBJ2-1, with 8 nucleotides matching TRBD2. CDR1 and CDR2 from the germline V gene are MNHEY and SVGAGI. CDR3 size: 12 residues.

Concerning this clonotype: One end of the junction fails to match germline, which may point to a read error. The chain has TRBV11-2 and TRBJ2-7; the D call may be TRBD1 or TRBD2 (5 bases each). The germline V gene has CDR1 SGHAT and CDR2 FQNNGV. CDR3 size: 15 residues. CDR3 amino acids: CVSSLDRWGRYEQYF. The CDR3, as DNA: TGTGTCAGCAGCTTAGACCGATGGGGACGCTACGAGCAGTACTTC. Combining the CDR3 with reference TRBV11-2 and TRBJ2-7 gives the whole variable domain EAGVAQSPRYKIIEKRQSVAFWCNPISGHATLYWYQQILGQGPKLLIQFQNNGVVDDSQLPKDRFSAERLKGVDSTLKIQPAKLEDSAVYLCVSSLDRWGRYEQYFGPGTRLTVT.

In the case of this clonotype: Being one base from a much bigger clone, this may be a read error. The J gene is TRBJ2-7, the V gene TRBV11-2, with TRBD1 as a possible D gene (6 bases). V was pared by 5 bases and J by 5 bases, with 19 bases between. The V gene's germline CDR1 is SGHAT and CDR2 FQNNGV. The CDR3 is 15 amino acids. CDR3: CASSIYWGRLDEQYF. The CDR3 region has the DNA TGTGCCAGCAGCATATATTGGGGGCGGCTCGACGAGCAGTACTTC.

As regards this clonotype: At one boundary the junction diverges from the germline segment, which might be a read error. The CDR3 bases are TGCGCCAACAGCCAAGACTCTAGCGGGACCCCTTCGCGGGAGAAGTACTTC. This encodes CANSQDSSGTPSREKYF. V is TRBV4-1 and J is TRBJ2-7; 9 nucleotides line up with TRBD2. Germline lookup yields CDR1 MGHRA and CDR2 YSYEKL. This CDR3 comprises 17 residues.

Worth noting for this clonotype: The junction departs from germline at one end; a sequencing error may be responsible. The rearrangement uses TRBV5-6 and TRBJ2-7, with D tentatively TRBD2 (6 bases). Germline CDR1 reads SGHDT; CDR2 reads YYEEEE. The CDR3 length is 12 residues. The DNA for the CDR3 is TGTGTCAGCACCGGCGGGATCTACGGGCGGTACTTC. Its translation: CVSTGGIYGRYF.

The chain couples TRBV14 to TRBJ2-5, with TRBD2 matching 14 bases. Germline assignment: CDR1 SGHDN and CDR2 FVKESK. The CDR3 sequence is 16 residues long. As DNA, the CDR3 is TGTGTCAGAAGCCACTGGACTAGCGGGAGGCAAGAGACCCAGTACTTC. Its protein is CVRSHWTSGRQETQYF. Based on the CDR3 plus reference TRBV14 and TRBJ2-5, the full variable domain is EAGVTQFPSHSVIEKGQTVTLRCDPISGHDNLYWYRRVMGKEIKFLLHFVKESKQDESGMPNNRFLAERTGGTYSTLKVQPAELEDSGVYFCVRSHWTSGRQETQYFGPGTRLLVL.

As for this clonotype: This may stem from a read error, because a much larger clone lies one nucleotide away. The V call is TRBV24-1, the J call TRBJ2-5; 9 nucleotides match TRBD2. Looked up from germline, CDR1 is KGHDR and CDR2 is SFDVKD. CDR3 length: 17 residues. The junction had 17 bases not matched to a gene; V was cut back by 3 bases and J by 10 bases. CDR3 sequence (DNA): TGTGCCACCAGTGATAGACAAACCGGGACTAGCCTCGGGAACCAGTACTTC. Its protein product is CATSDRQTGTSLGNQYF.

This sequence joins TRBV29-1 and TRBJ2-7; 7 bases are shared with TRBD1. This CDR3 contains 13 residues. Germline CDR1 is SQVTM and CDR2 is ANQGSEA. The V and J ends lost 1 base and 7 bases, in that order; junction bases with no gene match: 7. DNA for the CDR3: TGCAGCGTTGAAGGTGGACAGGTCGGAGAGCAGTACGTC. It translates to CSVEGGQVGEQYV.

On this clonotype: One junction end does not reproduce the germline sequence, and a read error may be involved. The chain couples TRBV30 to TRBJ2-5; D is possibly TRBD1 (6 bases). Germline CDR1 is GTSNPN and CDR2 is SVGIG (reference sequence). This CDR3 is built from 14 residues. The CDR3, as DNA: TGTGCATGGAGTGGCCTAGTGGGGGCGGAGACCCAGTACTTC. As protein: CAWSGLVGAETQYF.

This clonotype was found once. Its ends do not fully match the called genes, so a read error is possible. The CDR3, as DNA: TGTGCCAGCACCCCAGGGCTTGGGACCTATGGTTACACCTTC. The encoded protein is CASTPGLGTYGYTF. The J gene is TRBJ1-2, the V gene TRBV5-4; possible D gene TRBD1, 5 bases. CDR1 and CDR2 from the germline V gene are SGHNT and YYREEE (reference sequence). The CDR3 is made up of 14 amino acids.

The chain is built from TRBV20-1 and TRBJ2-4, with D unresolved. Trimming shortened V by 4 bases and J by 5 bases, and 9 bases separated the two germline ends. The CDR3 has 12 amino acids. The V gene's germline CDR1 is DFQATT and CDR2 SNEGSKA (reference sequence). The DNA of the CDR3 is TGCAGTGCTAAAGGTCCGGAAAACATTCAGTACTTC. Translating it yields CSAKGPENIQYF.

V usage is TRBV12-3 or TRBV12-4 and J usage is TRBJ2-2, with 7 nucleotides matching TRBD1. V was clipped by 9 bases and J by 8 bases; unmatched bases: 12. This CDR3 is 14 amino acids long. CDR3 region: CASRYRGIEGELFF. CDR3 DNA: TGTGCCAGTAGATACAGGGGAATTGAAGGGGAGCTGTTTTTT.

The chain links TRBV11-3 to TRBJ1-6; D is unresolved. Germline values: CDR1 SGHNT, CDR2 YENEEA. Trimming left V 0 bases short and J 10 bases short, with 7 bases between. The CDR3 is 13 residues long. For the CDR3, the DNA is TGTGCCAGCAGCTTAGAGGGGATCTCACCCCTCCACTTT. Its translation: CASSLEGISPLHF.

The V gene is TRBV12-3 or TRBV12-4, the J gene TRBJ2-1; D unclear. Trimming took off 6 bases at V and 2 bases at J, with 11 bases between the two ends. This CDR3 is built from 14 residues. The chain's CDR3 is CASSPTNTYNEQFF. CDR3 DNA sequence: TGTGCCAGCAGCCCGACAAACACCTACAATGAGCAGTTCTTC.

On this clonotype: This likely comes from a read error, as the CDR3 has no conserved phenylalanine or tryptophan at its end. The chain has TRBV6-5 and TRBJ2-7; possible D gene TRBD2, 5 bases. There are 15 residues in the CDR3. Germline V gene sequence: CDR1 MNHEY, CDR2 SVGAGI. The ends were cut back, 0 bases at V and 6 bases at J, with 15 bases in the middle. DNA of the CDR3: TGTGCCAGCAGTTACTCGGGGTGGGAGACGGCCGAGCAGTACTTA. Its translation: CASSYSGWETAEQYL.

Note on this clonotype: Being one base from a much bigger clone, this may be a read error. This CDR3 fails to terminate in the conserved phenylalanine or tryptophan, so it likely reflects a read error. The CDR3 sequence: CSVSESPPYEQYI. The CDR3 DNA reads as TGCAGCGTTTCCGAGAGTCCCCCCTACGAGCAGTACATC. The chain couples TRBV29-1 to TRBJ2-7; D unresolved. Trimming removed 5 bases from V and 2 bases from J, with 13 bases in between. Germline-derived CDR1 and CDR2 are SQVTM and ANQGSEA. The CDR3 contains 13 residues.

The gene calls are TRBV4-2 and TRBJ1-5, with D uncertain. V was shortened by 1 base and J by 12 bases, with 10 bases between the two germline ends. Per germline, CDR1 LGHNA and CDR2 YNFKEQ. The CDR3 has 12 residues. This CDR3 is CASSQGNQRQHF. CDR3 coding DNA: TGTGCCAGCAGCCAAGGTAATCAACGCCAGCATTTT.

Details on this clonotype: One end of the junction varies from germline; a read error may be responsible. The chain employs TRBV29-1 and TRBJ2-5, with a tentative D call TRBD1 (5 bases). The V gene's germline CDR1 is SQVTM and CDR2 ANQGSEA. This CDR3 has 13 amino acids. The CDR3 region is CGVVTGVQETQYF. The CDR3 nucleotides are TGCGGCGTTGTAACAGGCGTACAAGAGACCCAGTACTTC.

With respect to this clonotype: A single base separates this from a much larger clone, so it may be a read error. This chain links TRBV12-3 or TRBV12-4 with TRBJ2-1; D may be TRBD1 or TRBD2 (5 bases each). The CDR3 consists of 14 residues. The V gene lost 9 bases and the J gene lost 5 bases, with 17 bases spanning the gap. CDR3 sequence reads: CASFPHRDHNEQFF. The CDR3, as DNA: TGTGCCAGTTTCCCTCATCGGGACCACAATGAGCAGTTCTTC.

In DNA form, the CDR3 reads TGTGCCAGCGGTACGACTGTCCTTTCTCCGTCGAGCACCGGGGAGCTGTTTTTT. Translation gives CASGTTVLSPSSTGELFF. This chain connects TRBV6-6 to TRBJ2-2; D is unresolved. Germline assignment: CDR1 MNHNY and CDR2 SVGAGI (reference sequence). The CDR3 is 18 residues long. V was pared by 8 bases and J by 4 bases, with 26 bases between.

A note on this clonotype: Since the CDR3 does not end with the conserved phenylalanine or tryptophan, this likely comes from a read error. The limits of the CDR3 on the DNA are not certain, so only TCRdb's listed CDR3 is given. The chain combines TRBV29-1 with TRBJ2-1; the table's D call TRBD2 went unverified against the DNA. CDR1 is SQVTM, CDR2 ANQGSEA, per germline. The CDR3 spans 15 amino acids, including both terminal residues. This CDR3 reads CSVGGGRITYNEQSL.

Concerning this clonotype itself: The junction shows a germline mismatch at one end, possibly a read error. The chain uses TRBV29-1 and TRBJ2-7, with TRBD1 as a possible D gene (5 bases). CDR1 is SQVTM and CDR2 is ANQGSEA in the germline V gene. The CDR3 covers 13 residues. CDR3: CGATGANSYEEYF. CDR3 nucleotides: TGCGGCGCAACAGGTGCTAACTCCTACGAGGAGTACTTC.

Worth noting for this clonotype: One end of the junction fails to match germline, which may point to a read error. This CDR3 is CASNLGGTSHDTQYF. CDR3 bases: TGTGCCAGCAACTTGGGGGGGACTAGCCACGATACGCAGTATTTT. The rearrangement uses TRBV5-4 and TRBJ2-3, with TRBD2 matching 9 bases. The germline V gene encodes CDR1 SGHNT and CDR2 YYREEE (reference sequence). This CDR3 region has 15 residues. Filled out from reference TRBV5-4 and TRBJ2-3, the complete variable domain reads ETGVTQSPTHLIKTRGQQVTLRCSSQSGHNTVSWYQQALGQGPQFIFQYYREEENGRGNFPPRFSGLQFPNYSSELNVNALELDDSALYLCASNLGGTSHDTQYFGPGTRLTVL.

The rearrangement uses TRBV28 and TRBJ2-4, with D perhaps matching TRBD2 (5 bases). This CDR3 contains 16 residues. Germline V gene data show CDR1 as MDHEN and CDR2 as SYDVKM. As DNA, the CDR3 is TGTGCAGGCAGTGACGGACGGGATCTATCGCGGAAAATTCAGTACTTC. It codes for CAGSDGRDLSRKIQYF.

This clonotype was detected ten times or more. The chain has TRBV6-6 and TRBJ1-2, with D possibly TRBD1 on 5 matching bases. CDR1 and CDR2 (germline): MNHNY, SVGAGI (reference sequence). V lost 5 bases, J lost 8 bases, and 15 bases lay in between. CDR3 length: 13 residues. The DNA for the CDR3 is TGTGCCAGCAGTCCTGGGGGGGGTGAGGGCTACACCTTC. It specifies CASSPGGGEGYTF.

This clonotype appeared once. The chain uses TRBV11-2 and TRBJ2-2; 14 bases agree with TRBD2. Germline CDR1 and CDR2: SGHAT and FQNNGV. The CDR3 is 17 amino acids. V shed 5 bases and J 9 bases; nucleotides not matched to a gene: 11. CDR3 region: CASSPGTSGSGHRELFF. Written as DNA, the CDR3 is TGTGCCAGCAGCCCTGGGACTAGCGGGAGCGGCCACAGGGAGCTGTTTTTT. Full variable domain (outside the CDR3, taken from reference TRBV11-2 and TRBJ2-2): EAGVAQSPRYKIIEKRQSVAFWCNPISGHATLYWYQQILGQGPKLLIQFQNNGVVDDSQLPKDRFSAERLKGVDSTLKIQPAKLEDSAVYLCASSPGTSGSGHRELFFGEGSRLTVL.

The chain links TRBV5-1 to TRBJ2-3; D call uncertain. Germline V gene lookup returns CDR1 SGHRS and CDR2 YFSETQ. The CDR3 consists of 15 residues. The V end lost 0 bases, the J end lost 3 bases, and 11 bases lay between the germline ends. The CDR3 nucleotides read TGCGCCAGCAGCTTGGGGCTTTCTAGAACAGATACGCAGTATTTT. It is translated as CASSLGLSRTDTQYF.

This clonotype was observed a handful of times. This chain connects TRBV6-5 to TRBJ2-2; TRBD1 matches 7 bases. The length of the CDR3 is 17 residues. Losses at the gene ends were 5 bases for V and 4 bases for J; bases not matched to a gene: 13. Germline lookup yields CDR1 MNHEY and CDR2 SVGAGI. Here the CDR3 reads CASSPILQGVITGELFF. The CDR3 bases are TGTGCCAGCAGTCCCATACTCCAGGGGGTGATCACCGGGGAGCTGTTTTTT.

This clonotype occurred a few times. The chain links TRBV7-3 to TRBJ2-1, with 7 bases lining up with TRBD2. With 2 bases clipped from V and 2 bases from J, the junction kept 3 bases outside the gene matches. The CDR3 contains 15 residues. Germline V gene data show CDR1 as SGHTA and CDR2 as FQGTGA. As DNA, the CDR3 is TGTGCCAGCAGCTTACAAGCGGGACCCTACAATGAGCAGTTCTTC. This encodes CASSLQAGPYNEQFF.

The CDR3 DNA reads as TGTGCCAGCAGACCACAGGGGGCATACGAGCAGTACTTC. It yields the protein CASRPQGAYEQYF. The rearrangement links TRBV5-4 to TRBJ2-7, with TRBD1 identical over 9 bases. After removal of 5 bases from V and 4 bases from J, the junction contained 4 bases not matched to a gene. CDR1 and CDR2 from the germline V gene are SGHNT and YYREEE (reference sequence). CDR3 length equals 13 residues.

To note about this clonotype: Compared with germline, one end of the junction differs, possibly owing to a read error. The chain is built from TRBV4-2 and TRBJ2-7; 8 nucleotides line up with TRBD1. CDR1 LGHNA and CDR2 YNFKEQ come from the germline V gene. This CDR3 has 14 amino acids. In nucleotides, the CDR3 is TGTGCAAGCAGCCCGACAGGGGATAAGGACGAGCAGTACTTC. As protein: CASSPTGDKDEQYF.